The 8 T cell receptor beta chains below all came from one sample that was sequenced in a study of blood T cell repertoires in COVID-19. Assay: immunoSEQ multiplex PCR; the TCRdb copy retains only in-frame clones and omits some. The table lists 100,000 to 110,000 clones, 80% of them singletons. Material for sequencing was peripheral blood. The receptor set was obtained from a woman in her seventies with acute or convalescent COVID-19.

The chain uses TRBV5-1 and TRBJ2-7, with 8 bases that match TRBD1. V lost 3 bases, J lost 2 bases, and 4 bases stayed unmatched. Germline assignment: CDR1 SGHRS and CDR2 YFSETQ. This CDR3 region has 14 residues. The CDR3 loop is CASSWRQGPYEQYF. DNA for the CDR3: TGCGCCAGCAGCTGGCGACAGGGGCCCTACGAGCAGTACTTC.

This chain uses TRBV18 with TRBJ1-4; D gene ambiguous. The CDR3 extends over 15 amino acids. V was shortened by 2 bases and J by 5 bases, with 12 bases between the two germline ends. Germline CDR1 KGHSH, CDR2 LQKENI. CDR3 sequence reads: CASSPREDWNEKLFF. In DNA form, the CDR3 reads TGTGCCAGCTCACCAAGGGAGGATTGGAATGAAAAACTGTTTTTT.

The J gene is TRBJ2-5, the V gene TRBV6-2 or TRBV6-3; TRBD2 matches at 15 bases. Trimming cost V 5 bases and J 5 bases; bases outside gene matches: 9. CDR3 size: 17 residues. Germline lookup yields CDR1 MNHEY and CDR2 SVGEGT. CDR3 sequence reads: CASSDWTSGGAGETQYF. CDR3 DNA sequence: TGTGCCAGCAGTGACTGGACTAGCGGGGGGGCCGGTGAGACCCAGTACTTC.

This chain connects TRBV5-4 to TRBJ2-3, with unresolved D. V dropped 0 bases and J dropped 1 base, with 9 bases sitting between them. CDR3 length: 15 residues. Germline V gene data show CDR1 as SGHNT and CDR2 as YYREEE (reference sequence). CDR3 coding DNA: TGTGCCAGCAGCTTGGAGCCGATAGGCACAGATACGCAGTATTTT. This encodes CASSLEPIGTDTQYF.

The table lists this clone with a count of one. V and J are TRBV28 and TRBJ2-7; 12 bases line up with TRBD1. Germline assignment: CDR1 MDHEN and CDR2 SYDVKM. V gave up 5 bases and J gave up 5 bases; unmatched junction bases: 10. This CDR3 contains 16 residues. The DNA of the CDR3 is TGTGCCAGCAGTATTCCGGGACAGGGGGCGCGCGACGAGCAGTACGTC. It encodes CASSIPGQGARDEQYV.

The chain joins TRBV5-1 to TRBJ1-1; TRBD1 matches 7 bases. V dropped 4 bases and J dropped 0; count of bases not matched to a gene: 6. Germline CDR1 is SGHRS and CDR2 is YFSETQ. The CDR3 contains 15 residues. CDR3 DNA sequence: TGCGCCAGCAGCGTCCTGGGACAGATGAACACTGAAGCTTTCTTT. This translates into CASSVLGQMNTEAFF.

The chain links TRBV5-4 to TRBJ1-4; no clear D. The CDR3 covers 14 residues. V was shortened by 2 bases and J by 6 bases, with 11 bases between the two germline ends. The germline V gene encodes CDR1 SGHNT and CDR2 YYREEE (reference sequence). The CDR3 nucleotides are TGTGCCAGCAGCTTTCCCGGCGGGGATGAAAAACTGTTTTTT. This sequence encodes CASSFPGGDEKLFF. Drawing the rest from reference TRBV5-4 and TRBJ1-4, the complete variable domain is ETGVTQSPTHLIKTRGQQVTLRCSSQSGHNTVSWYQQALGQGPQFIFQYYREEENGRGNFPPRFSGLQFPNYSSELNVNALELDDSALYLCASSFPGGDEKLFFGSGTQLSVL.

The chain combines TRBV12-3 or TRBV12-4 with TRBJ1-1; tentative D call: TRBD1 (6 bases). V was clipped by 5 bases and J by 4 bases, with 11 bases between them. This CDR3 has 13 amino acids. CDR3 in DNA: TGTGCCAGCAGTACAGGGTATCTCACTGAAGCTTTCTTT. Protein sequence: CASSTGYLTEAFF.